This TCR beta chain was retrieved from a study of Tregs in tolerant kidney transplant recipients. Study-wide results and caveats: Findings come from small patient numbers and require larger validation. Some patients' samples used different primers over time, so nucleotide sequences weren't comparable. Tregs expanded with activated donor B cells seemed most donor-specific.

Turning to this clone: As yet, its antigen is unknown.

The germline V gene encodes CDR1 SNHLY and CDR2 FYNNEI. Trimming removed 7 bases from V and 3 bases from J, with 16 bases in between. The CDR3 sequence is 15 residues long. Thawed PBMCs were FACS-sorted into unstimulated CD4+CD25+CD127- regulatory T cells, CD4+CD25- non-regulatory cells, CD4 and CD8 cells. The data were produced by immunoSEQ multiplex PCR, yet TCRdb's version contains in-frame clones alone and is incomplete. The data show some 66,000 clones, with 80% to 95% seen just once and approximately 11% held by the top ten. The chain links TRBV2 to TRBJ1-5; the D gene is possibly TRBD1 (5 bases). The source was CD8+ T cells from blood, collected before the transplant. This TCR came from a human donor who received a combined kidney and bone marrow transplant. This CDR3 reads CASKYGGVLNQPQHF. The CDR3 DNA reads TGTGCCAGCAAATACGGGGGGGTACTCAATCAGCCCCAGCATTTT.